Listed here are 24 T cell receptor beta chains from one sample, sequenced in a study of cytomegalovirus exposure and HLA in healthy donors. Measured with immunoSEQ multiplex PCR; TCRdb has only the in-frame clones, and not every one. The sample contains some 190,000 clones, more than 75% of which appear only once. The sequencing input was PBMCs. The source is a man aged 25-45 years in good health and CMV-seropositive.

V and J are TRBV11-1 and TRBJ1-4; D gene uncertain. Germline values: CDR1 SGHAT, CDR2 FQDESV (reference sequence). The CDR3 is made up of 15 amino acids. Trimming left V 4 bases short and J 7 bases short, with 16 bases between. CDR3 sequence: CASSSRQASGEKLFF. CDR3 coding DNA: TGTGCCAGCAGCTCCAGACAAGCCTCGGGTGAAAAACTGTTTTTT.

This clone was observed once. The V and J genes are TRBV7-2 and TRBJ2-5; no reliable D call. CDR1 SGHTA and CDR2 FQGNSA come from the germline V gene. Trimming cost V 3 bases and J 7 bases, with 6 bases left between them. The length of the CDR3 is 11 residues. The CDR3: CASSFLVTQYF. CDR3 DNA: TGTGCCAGCAGCTTTCTCGTGACCCAGTACTTC.

The genes are TRBV15 and TRBJ1-2, with unresolved D. CDR3 length: 15 amino acids. V lost 0 bases and J 0 bases, leaving 8 bases between the germline ends. CDR1 is LNHNV and CDR2 is YYDKDF in the germline V gene (reference sequence). CDR3 sequence: CATSRDAATNYGYTF. The CDR3 DNA reads TGTGCCACCAGCAGAGACGCAGCTACTAACTATGGCTACACCTTC.

The chain joins TRBV28 to TRBJ2-4, with 7 bases matching TRBD2. CDR3 size: 13 residues. Germline CDR1 is MDHEN and CDR2 is SYDVKM. V gave up 8 bases and J gave up 8 bases; unmatched junction bases: 9. CDR3 residues: CASLREAGHIQYF. CDR3 in DNA: TGTGCCAGCCTCCGGGAGGCCGGGCACATTCAGTACTTC.

The V call is TRBV7-9, the J call TRBJ1-4; D gene ambiguous. V lost 8 bases and J 10 bases, leaving 14 bases between the germline ends. CDR3 size: 12 residues. Germline lookup yields CDR1 SEHNR and CDR2 FQNEAQ (reference sequence). CDR3 amino acids: CASSPANPKLFF. The CDR3 DNA reads TGTGCCAGCTCCCCGGCCAACCCAAAACTGTTTTTT. Using reference TRBV7-9 and TRBJ1-4 for the parts outside the CDR3, the full variable domain is DTGVSQNPRHKITKRGQNVTFRCDPISEHNRLYWYRQTLGQGPEFLTYFQNEAQLEKSRLLSDRFSAERPKGSFSTLEIQRTEQGDSAMYLCASSPANPKLFFGSGTQLSVL.

The chain employs TRBV6-4 and TRBJ2-3; TRBD2 might be the D (5 bases). The germline gives CDR1 MRHNA, CDR2 SNTAGT. CDR3 size: 14 residues. Trimming shortened V by 3 bases and J by 3 bases, and 10 bases separated the two germline ends. The CDR3 coding sequence is TGTGCCAGCAGTGATAGGAGAGGGACAGATACGCAGTATTTT. This gives the protein CASSDRRGTDTQYF.

The V and J genes are TRBV27 and TRBJ1-2; D is undetermined. The CDR3 sequence is 16 residues long. Germline V gene lookup returns CDR1 MNHEY and CDR2 SMNVEV (reference sequence). V lost 0 bases, J lost 4 bases, and 15 bases lay in between. The CDR3 DNA sequence: TGTGCCAGCAGTTTATCCCCTAACCCCCCTCGCTATGGCTACACCTTC. Translated: CASSLSPNPPRYGYTF.

The chain recombines TRBV7-9 with TRBJ2-1, with a possible D match to TRBD2 (5 bases). The CDR3 has 15 residues. The germline V gene encodes CDR1 SEHNR and CDR2 FQNEAQ (reference sequence). The ends were cut back, 7 bases at V and 8 bases at J, with 21 bases in the middle. This chain's CDR3 is CASTQGRLSDYEQFF. The CDR3, as DNA: TGTGCCAGCACCCAAGGGCGGCTGTCGGACTATGAGCAGTTCTTC.

The rearrangement joins TRBV6-5 to TRBJ2-1; tentative D call: TRBD2 (7 bases). Germline CDR1 is MNHEY and CDR2 is SVGAGI. The CDR3 sequence is 15 residues long. The V end lost 7 bases, the J end lost 7 bases, and 20 bases lay between the germline ends. The DNA for the CDR3 is TGTGCCAGCACCCCGGGGGGCGGGAGTTGGAATGAGCAGTTCTTC. This encodes CASTPGGGSWNEQFF.

This clone was seen a single time. The V and J genes are TRBV13 and TRBJ1-5, with a possible D match to TRBD1 (6 bases). V gave up 0 bases and J gave up 0 bases, with 15 bases separating them. CDR1 PRHDT and CDR2 FYEKMQ come from the germline V gene (reference sequence). The CDR3 is 18 residues long. CDR3 region: CASSLGLGGRYSNQPQHF. The CDR3 region has the DNA TGTGCCAGCAGCTTAGGCCTGGGGGGCCGTTATAGCAATCAGCCCCAGCATTTT.

V and J are TRBV2 and TRBJ1-4, with 11 bases matching TRBD1. Germline values: CDR1 SNHLY, CDR2 FYNNEI. The CDR3 totals 15 residues. With 8 bases clipped from V and 5 bases from J, the junction kept 7 bases outside the gene matches. The CDR3 coding sequence is TGTGCCAGCGGCAGGACAGGGGGCGCGAATGAAAAACTGTTTTTT. The encoded protein is CASGRTGGANEKLFF.

The chain links TRBV18 to TRBJ2-7; 7 bases line up with TRBD1. This CDR3 region has 13 residues. The V gene end was trimmed by 5 bases and the J gene end by 6 bases; junction bases not matched to a gene: 7. The germline CDR1 and CDR2 sequences are KGHSH and LQKENI. The CDR3 DNA reads as TGTGCCAGCTCAGGGACAGAGATGGGCGAGCAGTACTTC. It translates to CASSGTEMGEQYF.

V gene TRBV5-4 combines with J gene TRBJ2-7; possibly TRBD1 or TRBD2 for D (5 bases each). CDR3 size: 17 residues. Per the germline V gene, CDR1 is SGHNT and CDR2 is YYREEE (reference sequence). V was shortened by 3 bases and J by 2 bases, with 21 bases between the two germline ends. The CDR3 DNA reads as TGTGCCAGCAGCTCCACGGGGACCCGGGACCGAACCTACGAGCAGTACTTC. The encoded protein is CASSSTGTRDRTYEQYF.

This chain uses TRBV5-8 with TRBJ2-1; D call uncertain. The germline V and J ends were trimmed by 7 bases and 10 bases, with 12 bases remaining between them. Germline V CDR1 and CDR2: SGHTS, YDEGEE. The CDR3 has 11 amino acids. The CDR3: CASPLVGEQFF. As DNA, the CDR3 is TGTGCCAGCCCCTTGGTAGGAGAGCAGTTCTTC.

The rearrangement uses TRBV2 and TRBJ2-7; TRBD1 matches at 10 bases. Germline lookup yields CDR1 SNHLY and CDR2 FYNNEI. The CDR3 is 15 residues long. V trimming: 5 bases; J trimming: 5 bases; junction bases outside the gene matches: 9. CDR3 sequence reads: CASSILGQGFNEQYF. The CDR3 bases are TGTGCCAGCAGTATCCTGGGACAGGGGTTTAACGAGCAGTACTTC.

The CDR3 DNA follows: TGCGCCAGCAGCTTGGCACAGGGGCCCCTGGGCAATGAGCAGTTCTTC. Protein sequence: CASSLAQGPLGNEQFF. V usage is TRBV5-1 and J usage is TRBJ2-1; 7 nucleotides line up with TRBD1. The trim removed 0 bases at V and 6 bases at J, leaving 9 bases unmatched. Germline assignment: CDR1 SGHRS and CDR2 YFSETQ. This CDR3 has 16 residues.

The chain joins TRBV19 to TRBJ2-1; D remains ambiguous. Trimming shortened V by 4 bases and J by 7 bases, and 14 bases separated the two germline ends. Germline-derived CDR1 and CDR2 are LNHDA and SQIVND (reference sequence). This CDR3 comprises 14 residues. The CDR3 sequence is CASSSPGRTNEQFF. As DNA, the CDR3 is TGTGCCAGTAGTAGTCCAGGTCGTACAAATGAGCAGTTCTTC.

The CDR3 bases are TGTGCCAGCAGCTATCAAGGGGGAGCCTACGAGCAGTACTTC. Its translation: CASSYQGGAYEQYF. J is TRBJ2-7 and V is TRBV5-6; D possibly corresponds to TRBD1 (6 bases). The CDR3 length is 14 residues. The V end was cut by 3 bases, the J end by 2 bases, with 12 bases between. CDR1 and CDR2 from the germline V gene are SGHDT and YYEEEE. The full variable domain, with the rest looked up from reference TRBV5-6 and TRBJ2-7, is DAGVTQSPTHLIKTRGQQVTLRCSPKSGHDTVSWYQQALGQGPQFIFQYYEEEERQRGNFPDRFSGHQFPNYSSELNVNALLLGDSALYLCASSYQGGAYEQYFGPGTRLTVT.

J is TRBJ1-6 and V is TRBV7-3; D is ambiguous. The CDR3 contains 13 residues. Germline-derived CDR1 and CDR2 are SGHTA and FQGTGA. V was trimmed by 2 bases and J by 7 bases, leaving 6 bases between them. This CDR3 reads CASSLQGNSPLHF. DNA of the CDR3: TGTGCCAGCAGCTTACAAGGAAATTCACCCCTCCACTTT.

This clone was picked up a small number of times. CDR3 DNA sequence: TGTGCCAGCACCAAACAAGGAACAGGACTGGAAGAGCAGTACTTC. Translation gives CASTKQGTGLEEQYF. This chain connects TRBV7-9 to TRBJ2-7; tentatively, D is TRBD1 or TRBD2 (5 bases each). Germline CDR1 SEHNR, CDR2 FQNEAQ (reference sequence). V gave up 7 bases and J gave up 7 bases, with 23 bases separating them. The CDR3 is 15 amino acids.

This clone was picked up one time. This chain links TRBV14 with TRBJ2-2; unclear D gene. The germline V gene encodes CDR1 SGHDN and CDR2 FVKESK. The CDR3 extends over 13 amino acids. Trimming removed 4 bases from V and 6 bases from J, with 9 bases in between. In DNA, the CDR3 is TGTGCCAGCAGCCCCCGCCCCCCCGGGGAGCTGTTTTTT. Its protein product is CASSPRPPGELFF.

The genes are TRBV9 and TRBJ1-1; D remains unclear. Trimming stripped 7 bases from V and 0 bases from J, with 13 bases between. The CDR3 has 14 amino acids. Germline V gives CDR1 SGDLS, CDR2 YYNGEE. CDR3 DNA: TGTGCCAGCTCACGGGTTGGCCTGAACACTGAAGCTTTCTTT. It codes for CASSRVGLNTEAFF. Full variable domain (missing parts from reference TRBV9 and TRBJ1-1): DSGVTQTPKHLITATGQRVTLRCSPRSGDLSVYWYQQSLDQGLQFLIQYYNGEERAKGNILERFSAQQFPDLHSELNLSSLELGDSALYFCASSRVGLNTEAFFGQGTRLTVV.

This chain uses TRBV6-6 with TRBJ2-7; 7 bases map to TRBD2. The CDR3 is made up of 14 amino acids. Germline CDR1 MNHNY, CDR2 SVGAGI (reference sequence). V shed 1 base, J shed 4 bases, and the junction held 4 bases outside the gene matches. CDR3 protein: CASSYWPSGYEQYF. The CDR3 DNA is TGTGCCAGCAGTTACTGGCCTAGCGGTTACGAGCAGTACTTC.

The gene calls are TRBV7-6 and TRBJ2-6, with 8 bases identical to TRBD2. The germline V gene has CDR1 SGHVS and CDR2 FNYEAQ. Germline trimming cut 0 bases from V and 2 bases from J; bases unmatched to any gene: 3. The CDR3 has 17 amino acids. CDR3 in amino acids: CASSLAGAGAGANVLTF. CDR3 nucleotide sequence: TGTGCCAGCAGCTTAGCCGGAGCGGGAGCTGGGGCCAACGTCCTGACTTTC.